A single sample gave rise to the 5 T cell receptor beta chains below, sequenced in a study of blood T cells in healthy people across ages. Sample-barcoded 5' priming and a J-beta primer mix drove a second PCR of roughly 7 to 11 cycles. TCRdb called the 5' RACE reads again in MiXCR, with one record for every CDR3 protein. Among some 1.1 million distinct CDR3 sequences listed, about two fifths were seen once. The sample comprised blood. These receptor sequences come from a young man in good health.

The genes are TRBV5-1 and TRBJ1-1, with 7 nucleotides matching TRBD1. CDR1 is SGHRS, CDR2 YFSETQ, per germline. V lost 4 bases and J lost 4; bases outside the gene matches: 10. This CDR3 region has 15 residues. As DNA, the CDR3 is TGCGCCAGCAGCCCCCATACAGGGGAGAGCACTGAAGCTTTCTTT. Its protein product is CASSPHTGESTEAFF.

The chain combines TRBV5-6 with TRBJ2-5; no definite D call. Trimming left V 0 bases short and J 3 bases short, with 6 bases between. Germline V gives CDR1 SGHDT, CDR2 YYEEEE. The CDR3 length is 13 residues. In DNA form, the CDR3 reads TGTGCCAGCAGCTTGGTGCAGAAAGAGACCCAGTACTTC. This sequence encodes CASSLVQKETQYF.

CDR3 nucleotide sequence: TGTGCCAGCAGTTTCAGGGCCAACTTCGCTGAAGCTTTCTTT. This codes for CASSFRANFAEAFF. The chain has TRBV6-5 and TRBJ1-1, with D perhaps matching TRBD1 (5 bases). Germline V lookup: CDR1 MNHEY, CDR2 SVGAGI. The germline V and J ends were trimmed by 4 bases and 6 bases, with 15 bases remaining between them. The CDR3 sequence is 14 residues long.

V is TRBV12-3 or TRBV12-4 and J is TRBJ2-7; D perhaps matches TRBD1 (5 bases). The CDR3 loop spans 15 amino acids. V gave up 6 bases and J gave up 7 bases, with 22 bases separating them. CDR3 sequence reads: CASSPRNRPYNEQYF. The CDR3 bases are TGTGCCAGCAGCCCCCGGAACAGGCCTTACAATGAGCAGTACTTC.

The J gene is TRBJ2-3, the V gene TRBV7-2; weak D call: TRBD2 (6 bases). CDR3 size: 15 residues. Looked up from germline, CDR1 is SGHTA and CDR2 is FQGNSA. V was trimmed by 3 bases and J by 0 bases, leaving 10 bases between them. This CDR3 reads CASSFQAGSTDTQYF. In DNA form, the CDR3 reads TGTGCCAGCAGCTTTCAGGCGGGAAGCACAGATACGCAGTATTTT.